This TCR beta chain was identified in a study of cytomegalovirus exposure and HLA in healthy donors (dated by TCRdb to the late 2010s). For context, the study as a whole: According to an earlier analysis of 550 to 750 of the donors, about 179 million T cells yielded 117 million unique TCR beta sequences and 276 Gb of sequence data. Donor age, sex, ethnicity and CMV serostatus were compiled together with the repertoire data. The later analysis used no new phenotypic data to find candidate immune exposures, relying instead on TCR beta sequences and their occurrence across donors. Using immunosequencing, the study profiled T cell repertoires from fewer than 700 subjects and related those repertoires to cytomegalovirus serostatus. Besides the first cohort of some 670 subjects, a separate validation cohort made up of 95 to 150 different subjects was used. Because of strong linkage in the cohort, roughly five DR-DQ haplotypes were treated as single units for association and clustering. An earlier analysis of around 580 of the donors used high-throughput TCR beta sequencing to judge whether each TCR beta V gene segment behaved as functional or pseudogenic. Among the approximately 400 genotyped donors, approximately 77% belonged to the genetic ancestry cluster associated with self-reported Caucasian donors. Every repertoire in the discovery cohort had been generated on one and the same sequencing platform. The study combined high-throughput TCR immunosequencing, statistical association of individual TCRs with disease status, and machine learning to predict cytomegalovirus infection status. Among some 410 genotyped donors of the cohort, an average of approximately 240,000 unique TCR beta nucleotide sequences were sequenced per donor, roughly 20% of them non-productive. Class I and class II HLA loci were covered by the typing at four-digit resolution. A later analysis re-examined previously published TCR beta repertoires from roughly 650 donors and added high-resolution HLA genotyping to investigate patterns of TCR occurrence. An early release that covered about 600 HLA-typed donors contained around 300 gigabases of sequencing data and 75 million to 100 million unique TCR sequences. The number of donors typed differed by locus, with about 629-640 for A, B, C, DRB1 and DQB1, 522 for DQA1, 600 to 610 for DPA1, and about 450 for DPB1. The study aimed to test whether signatures of past pathogen exposure could be identified by cataloging public T cell receptors. A later genetic analysis took genome-wide SNP genotypes for about 65% of the 666 donors and used that subset as a discovery cohort.

Library creation used the immunoSEQ multiplex PCR assay. The multiplex PCR relied on a mix of 60 forward primers for TCR Vbeta segments and 13 reverse primers for TCR Jbeta segments. The CDR3 region of rearranged TCR beta genes was amplified from genomic DNA with a multiplex PCR assay. The Illumina HiSeq System was used to sequence the amplified TCR beta libraries as 87-base-pair reads. In the original analysis: A later analysis tallied approximately 87 million unique TCR beta chains across the 666 repertoires, and approximately 12 million of those chains were shared by two or more donors. To remove PCR and sequencing errors, raw reads were error-corrected and collapsed into unique sequences using a nearest-neighbor algorithm that merged closely related sequences. Alignment of CDR3 sequences to IMGT reference sequences was used to assign V, D and J gene segments. For a sequence to be retained, a match of at least six nucleotides was required to both a V gene segment and a J gene segment. A rearrangement counted as productive if the CDR3 had no stop codons and remained in frame with V and J, and every other rearrangement counted as non-productive. Following IMGT convention, CDR3 was defined as the stretch from the second conserved V-encoded cysteine up to the conserved J-encoded phenylalanine. Sequences without an unambiguous match to a single V gene segment were excluded from the earlier analysis of approximately 600 of the donors. In an earlier analysis of some 590 of the donors, V segments were called functional above 56.7% productive rearrangements and were called segregating when the between-donor standard deviation exceeded 5%. A statistical classification framework was built for diagnosing cytomegalovirus status from the catalog of TCR beta chain sequences. In a later analysis, V and J genes were assigned by comparing TCR nucleotide sequences against IMGT/GENE-DB human TR gene sequences. Using the TCRdist pipeline, a later analysis assigned CDR3 sequences along with most-parsimonious VDJ recombination scenarios. In a later analysis, each TCR beta chain was defined by its CDR3 amino acid sequence together with its V-gene family, and reads lacking a unique V-gene family were excluded. In a later analysis, fewer than 650 highly shared, low-generation-probability nucleotide sequences were removed to address suspected cross-contamination and a sequencing artifact. For each public chain, a later analysis derived a clonal expansion index from normalized ranks of inferred template counts within each repertoire. In a later analysis, generation probabilities were computed with a VDJ recombination model fitted to out-of-frame rearrangements, and the resulting probabilities were checked against IGoR. In a later analysis, TCR-TCR, TCR-HLA and TCR-CMV co-occurrence was scored with hypergeometric tests, and a repertoire-size bias correction was applied to TCR pairs. In a later analysis, false discovery rates were estimated by permuting HLA or CMV assignments 20 times. In a later analysis, co-occurring TCRs were grouped using DBSCAN, with TCRdist sequence similarity added in when clustering inside HLA-allele-positive subsets. For co-occurrence clustering, repertoires with fewer than 30,000 or more than 120,000 public chains were excluded, along with four or five repertoires with anomalous nucleotide sharing. This immuneACCESS table, as held by TCRdb, lists in-frame sequences with V and J called but not all clones. Of the missing ones, under half trace to an unresolved V gene in checked studies; the others have no known cause. D and trimming were read from the DNA, whereas the V and J calls and clone size are those reported in that table. The table for this sample lists about 76,000 clones; about three quarters of them were counted only once. The ten top clones hold 12% of the sample.

Comment on this clone: Its antigen remains unidentified. No base qualities exist here, and no much larger clone lies one base off it.

What the work shows at the level of the full study, not this receptor alone: Strong co-occurrence of HLA alleles, especially DR and DQ, made assigning TCR associations to individual alleles difficult. Immune exposure information for the cohort was limited to CMV serostatus. Sequencing depth was assumed to be roughly uniform across donors in the presence/absence analyses, though that assumption may not hold. In a later analysis, TCR association rates were found to vary across HLA loci, with the most associated TCRs seen for DRB1 alleles and the fewest for HLA-C alleles. In a later analysis, HLA-associated TCR beta chains were found to be more clonally expanded and to have lower generation probabilities than equally common non-associated chains. In vitro tests confirmed that a few of the cytomegalovirus-associated TCR beta chains recognize cytomegalovirus antigens. Approximately 16 rarely observed V segments, including chromosome 9 orphons, were excluded from the earlier analysis of about 500 of the donors because counts were too low. Most TCR sequences were observed very rarely across donors, whereas some public TCRs were present in many individuals. A later genetic analysis associated a missense DCLRE1C variant with V-gene and J-gene trimming of TCR beta chains, and an independent cohort replicated the association. A group of highly shared sequence variants was considered likely to be a technical artifact of the sequencing pipeline. A total of fewer than 200 TCR beta chains were listed by the study as associated with cytomegalovirus. Because some donors lacked HLA typing at each locus, the association tests relied only on the typed subset. In an earlier analysis of over 550 of the donors, most TCR beta V segments were observed in productive rearrangements about 87% or about 30% of the time, broadly matching IMGT annotations. Compared with the roughly 670-donor mean, donors in an Asian-associated ancestry cluster had fewer N-insertions in productive TCRs, according to a later genetic analysis. In a later analysis, several top co-occurrence clusters were reported to appear linked to parvovirus B19, influenza, CMV and Epstein-Barr virus. A later analysis associated 15,000 to 20,000 TCR beta sequences with specific HLA alleles at a false discovery rate of 0.05. According to a later analysis, most CMV-associated TCR beta chains appeared to be HLA-restricted, and the HLA associations seemed to be driven largely by CMV exposure. Some IMGT-functional V segments, including TRBV6-2 and TRBV6-3, could not be told apart with the 87-base-pair reads, so those segments were excluded. The authors suggested that the approach could potentially be extended to other disease states and immunological phenotypes. Correlated functional status among segregating V segments might be attributable to linkage disequilibrium, but an unknown experimental factor could not be ruled out. The cohort was sequenced for TCR beta chains only, and without alpha or paired-chain data the features that could be detected were limited. A further reported finding was that TCR beta sequences accurately predicted the HLA-A and HLA-B alleles for most subjects in the first cohort. The classifier was reported to diagnose cytomegalovirus status with high specificity and sensitivity in both the original and validation cohorts.

For this chain, trimming is 5 bases at the V end and 2 bases at the J end, and the number of junction bases without a gene match is 6. Including the terminal cysteine and phenylalanine, the CDR3 comprises 14 residues. Only the CDR3 part of the read is kept: 42 bases, read in frame from the first base. CDR1 is given as WSHSY and CDR2 as SAAADI, both from the germline V gene. The cohort was made up of about 670 healthy bone marrow donors. All cohort members were sampled while nominally healthy, although unrecorded immune exposures were likely present. The donor was CMV seropositive and belonged to the group of more than 250 seropositive cohort members. A peripheral blood sample was provided by each donor, and peripheral blood mononuclear cells were used for TCR beta sequencing. The Qiagen DNeasy Blood Extraction Kit was used to extract genomic DNA from the blood cell samples.

The receptor chain draws on TRBV10-2 and TRBJ2-7; TRBD2 aligns with 7 central bases. This sequence was found in a male donor in good health and CMV-seropositive. Sequencing was carried out using PBMCs. CDR3 region: CASSLGGGPYEQYF. The nucleotide sequence is given as TGCGCCAGCAGTTTGGGGGGGGGTCCCTACGAGCAGTACTTC.